Each of the 27 T cell receptor beta chains below was sequenced from the same sample in a study of blood T cell repertoires in COVID-19. TCRdb keeps only in-frame clones here, not all; method: immunoSEQ multiplex PCR. This table holds some 120,000 clones, around nine tenths found once. Sequencing input: peripheral blood. These receptors were collected from a woman between 45 and 65 years old with acute or convalescent COVID-19.

The CDR3 here is CASSLTLAGGGYNEQFF. CDR3 DNA: TGTGCCAGCAGCTTAACCTTAGCGGGAGGCGGTTACAATGAGCAGTTCTTC. The chain joins TRBV7-2 to TRBJ2-1, with 10 bases lining up with TRBD2. Germline CDR1 SGHTA, CDR2 FQGNSA. The V and J ends lost 2 bases and 4 bases, in that order; junction bases with no gene match: 8. The CDR3 consists of 17 residues.

The chain links TRBV30 to TRBJ2-5; no clear D gene. V was pared by 2 bases and J by 2 bases, with 12 bases between. Germline values: CDR1 GTSNPN, CDR2 SVGIG (reference sequence). The CDR3 has 14 residues. CDR3 nucleotide sequence: TGTGCCTGGAGTACCCGGGTGGGTCAAGAGACCCAGTACTTC. Translation: CAWSTRVGQETQYF. The full variable domain, its missing parts supplied by reference TRBV30 and TRBJ2-5, is SQTIHQWPATLVQPVGSPLSLECTVEGTSNPNLYWYRQAAGRGLQLLFYSVGIGQISSEVPQNLSASRPQDRQFILSSKKLLLSDSGFYLCAWSTRVGQETQYFGPGTRLLVL.

The chain links TRBV9 to TRBJ1-1; TRBD1 matches 8 bases. V was pared by 3 bases and J by 1 base, with 2 bases of the junction left unmatched. Germline assignment: CDR1 SGDLS and CDR2 YYNGEE. The CDR3 loop spans 14 amino acids. Written as DNA, the CDR3 is TGTGCCAGCAGCGCCGGGACAGGGAACACTGAAGCTTTCTTT. Translated, it gives CASSAGTGNTEAFF.

The gene calls are TRBV24-1 and TRBJ2-5, with TRBD2 as a possible D gene (5 bases). The length of the CDR3 is 11 residues. Germline assignment: CDR1 KGHDR and CDR2 SFDVKD. V lost 6 bases and J 5 bases, leaving 6 bases between the germline ends. The chain's CDR3 is CATSSGETQYF. The DNA of the CDR3 is TGTGCCACCAGTTCGGGGGAGACCCAGTACTTC.

This clone has only a few counts. The genes are TRBV9 and TRBJ2-5; a weak D match, TRBD1 (5 bases). CDR1 is SGDLS and CDR2 is YYNGEE in the germline V gene. The CDR3 is made up of 12 amino acids. The ends were cut back, 0 bases at V and 8 bases at J, with 8 bases in the middle. This chain's CDR3 is CASSVDQGTQYF. CDR3 DNA: TGTGCCAGCAGCGTAGACCAGGGTACCCAGTACTTC.

The chain couples TRBV18 to TRBJ1-4; D unresolved. Germline lookup yields CDR1 KGHSH and CDR2 LQKENI. V was pared by 5 bases and J by 10 bases, with 14 bases between. The CDR3 runs 13 residues. Written as DNA, the CDR3 is TGTGCCAGCTCAGAAAATACACGGGGAAAACTGTTTTTT. This codes for CASSENTRGKLFF. The full variable domain, with the rest looked up from reference TRBV18 and TRBJ1-4, is NAGVMQNPRHLVRRRGQEARLRCSPMKGHSHVYWYRQLPEEGLKFMVYLQKENIIDESGMPKERFSAEFPKEGPSILRIQQVVRGDSAAYFCASSENTRGKLFFGSGTQLSVL.

This chain joins TRBV7-2 and TRBJ1-6; 9 positions agree with TRBD1. CDR3 length: 15 residues. The V segment lost 5 bases and the J segment 9 bases; nucleotides outside the gene matches: 8. CDR1 and CDR2 from the germline V gene are SGHTA and FQGNSA. CDR3 loop: CASSPVGQGPSPLHF. The CDR3 DNA is TGTGCCAGCAGCCCCGTGGGACAGGGTCCTTCACCCCTCCACTTT.

The count of this clone is one. V usage is TRBV27 and J usage is TRBJ2-7; TRBD1 might be the D (6 bases). The CDR3 covers 15 residues. V dropped 4 bases and J dropped 3 bases, with 16 bases sitting between them. CDR1 MNHEY and CDR2 SMNVEV come from the germline V gene (reference sequence). The CDR3 is CASSSTQGWFYEQYF. The CDR3 DNA reads TGTGCCAGCAGTTCCACACAGGGTTGGTTCTACGAGCAGTACTTC.

The chain combines TRBV10-2 with TRBJ2-7, with unresolved D. Trimming left V 5 bases short and J 3 bases short, with 11 bases between. Per germline, CDR1 WSHSY and CDR2 SAAADI. The CDR3 contains 13 residues. The CDR3 loop reads CASSRDTYYEQYF. The CDR3 DNA reads as TGCGCCAGCAGTCGAGACACCTACTACGAGCAGTACTTC.

The rearrangement uses TRBV7-6 and TRBJ1-4, with D perhaps matching TRBD1 (6 bases). Germline CDR1 SGHVS, CDR2 FNYEAQ. The CDR3 loop spans 15 amino acids. Trimming pared 0 bases from V and 7 bases from J, leaving 12 bases between. CDR3 amino acids: CASSLAGGRGEKLFF. Here the CDR3 DNA reads TGTGCCAGCAGCTTAGCGGGGGGGCGCGGTGAAAAACTGTTTTTT.

V usage is TRBV18 and J usage is TRBJ1-5; D is undetermined. Germline V gene sequence: CDR1 KGHSH, CDR2 LQKENI. The CDR3 runs to 15 residues. Trimming removed 2 bases at V and 6 bases at J, with 14 bases between. CDR3 DNA: TGTGCCAGCTCACCAAGGGAGGGTAAAGGTCAGCCCCAGCATTTT. This codes for CASSPREGKGQPQHF.

The chain recombines TRBV29-1 with TRBJ1-1; TRBD1 matches at 9 bases. This CDR3 is 14 amino acids long. V lost 5 bases and J lost 1; bases outside the gene matches: 5. In germline, CDR1 is SQVTM, CDR2 ANQGSEA. The CDR3, as DNA: TGCAGCGTTACAGGGGGCGATGGGAACACTGAAGCTTTCTTT. It translates to CSVTGGDGNTEAFF.

The rearrangement links TRBV2 to TRBJ2-3; 9 positions match TRBD1. After removal of 10 bases from V and 2 bases from J, the junction contained 7 bases not matched to a gene. This CDR3 has 14 amino acids. The V gene's germline CDR1 is SNHLY and CDR2 FYNNEI. The DNA of the CDR3 is TGTGCCAACGACAGGGGGATTTCCACAGATACGCAGTATTTT. Its protein product is CANDRGISTDTQYF.

This clone occurred once. This chain connects TRBV9 to TRBJ2-7, with 7 bases lining up with TRBD1. J gave up 1 base and V 4 bases, and 5 bases lay outside the gene matches. Germline V gene lookup returns CDR1 SGDLS and CDR2 YYNGEE. The CDR3 has 14 residues. The CDR3 is CASSPWDRSYEQYF. CDR3 bases: TGTGCCAGCAGCCCCTGGGACAGATCCTACGAGCAGTACTTC.

This clone has at least ten counts. V usage is TRBV19 and J usage is TRBJ2-4; TRBD2 agrees at 7 bases. The CDR3 covers 16 residues. The germline V gene has CDR1 LNHDA and CDR2 SQIVND (reference sequence). V lost 5 bases and J lost 0; bases outside the gene matches: 7. CDR3 loop: CASSGVGGLAKNIQYF. The CDR3 nucleotides read TGTGCCAGTAGTGGAGTCGGGGGGTTAGCCAAAAACATTCAGTACTTC.

CDR3 in amino acids: CASSVGAGVGTDTQYF. Here the CDR3 DNA reads TGTGCCAGCAGCGTAGGGGCGGGAGTGGGCACAGATACGCAGTATTTT. This chain connects TRBV9 to TRBJ2-3; 7 bases line up with TRBD2. Germline V lookup: CDR1 SGDLS, CDR2 YYNGEE. V trimming: 0 bases; J trimming: 1 base; junction bases outside the gene matches: 5. The CDR3 runs 16 residues.

The chain uses TRBV5-5 and TRBJ2-7, with a tentative D call TRBD1 (6 bases). V was pared by 4 bases and J by 2 bases, with 7 bases between. CDR1 and CDR2 (germline): SGHKS, YYEKEE (reference sequence). This CDR3 is built from 12 residues. DNA for the CDR3: TGTGCCAGCAGCCCAGGGGCCTACGAGCAGTACTTC. Translated, it gives CASSPGAYEQYF.

This rearrangement joins TRBV6-5 to TRBJ1-1; D unresolved. Trimming stripped 5 bases from V and 3 bases from J, with 16 bases between. CDR3 size: 15 residues. Germline-derived CDR1 and CDR2 are MNHEY and SVGAGI. CDR3 DNA sequence: TGTGCCAGCAGTCCTCGGACGATGCGGGACACTGAAGCTTTCTTT. It translates to CASSPRTMRDTEAFF.

The sample holds one count of this clone. V gene TRBV19 combines with J gene TRBJ1-1; possibly TRBD1 for D (5 bases). V was clipped by 8 bases and J by 4 bases, with 14 bases between them. Germline V gives CDR1 LNHDA, CDR2 SQIVND (reference sequence). This CDR3 has 13 residues. The CDR3 spells CASAQDLPTEAFF. The DNA of the CDR3 is TGTGCCAGTGCACAGGATTTACCCACTGAAGCTTTCTTT.

The chain is built from TRBV30 and TRBJ1-1; D remains ambiguous. Trimming took off 2 bases at V and 2 bases at J, with 9 bases between the two ends. CDR1 is GTSNPN, CDR2 SVGIG, per germline (reference sequence). This CDR3 is built from 13 residues. The CDR3 here is CAWSRGINTEAFF. The CDR3 nucleotides read TGTGCCTGGAGTCGAGGAATTAACACTGAAGCTTTCTTT.

The rearrangement uses TRBV5-1 and TRBJ2-3; 10 positions agree with TRBD2. Per the germline V gene, CDR1 is SGHRS and CDR2 is YFSETQ. Trimming removed 7 bases from V and 3 bases from J; junction bases left unmatched: 11. The length of the CDR3 is 16 residues. CDR3 sequence: CASGKIAGGLTDTQYF. DNA of the CDR3: TGCGCCAGCGGGAAAATAGCGGGAGGCCTAACAGATACGCAGTATTTT.

V usage is TRBV6-6 and J usage is TRBJ1-2, with no clear D. V was clipped by 6 bases and J by 4 bases, with 12 bases between them. This CDR3 has 13 amino acids. In germline, CDR1 is MNHNY, CDR2 SVGAGI (reference sequence). The CDR3 sequence: CASSHPGSYGYTF. The CDR3 region has the DNA TGTGCCAGCAGCCACCCGGGGTCCTATGGCTACACCTTC.

The genes are TRBV30 and TRBJ1-1; 8 bases fit TRBD1. Per the germline V gene, CDR1 is GTSNPN and CDR2 is SVGIG (reference sequence). J lost 5 bases, V lost 4 bases, and 15 bases had no gene match. This CDR3 is built from 16 residues. The CDR3 DNA is TGTGCCTGGATTCGCAGGGGGCGATTTCGGGGAACTGAAGCTTTCTTT. The encoded protein is CAWIRRGRFRGTEAFF.

This chain joins TRBV10-3 and TRBJ2-2, with a weak D call TRBD1 (6 bases). The CDR3 extends over 15 amino acids. Trimming stripped 7 bases from V and 3 bases from J, with 15 bases between. Germline V gene lookup returns CDR1 ENHRY and CDR2 SYGVKD. The CDR3 DNA is TGTGCCATCACAGCCCGGGACACCCACACCGGGGAGCTGTTTTTT. Its translation: CAITARDTHTGELFF.

The CDR3 loop is CATSREDRKTSGANVLTF. As DNA, the CDR3 is TGTGCCACCAGCAGAGAAGACAGGAAGACCTCTGGGGCCAACGTCCTGACTTTC. This sequence joins TRBV15 and TRBJ2-6; D perhaps matches TRBD1 (6 bases). Germline V CDR1 and CDR2: LNHNV, YYDKDF (reference sequence). The CDR3 contains 18 residues. V was shortened by 0 bases and J by 0 bases, with 12 bases between the two germline ends.

The J gene is TRBJ2-1, the V gene TRBV9; 8 bases map to TRBD2. The CDR3 is 17 amino acids. Germline V gene lookup returns CDR1 SGDLS and CDR2 YYNGEE. V dropped 0 bases and J dropped 2; count of bases not matched to a gene: 7. Here the CDR3 reads CASSVDSGGRPYNEQFF. The CDR3 DNA reads as TGTGCCAGCAGCGTAGACAGCGGGGGCCGTCCCTACAATGAGCAGTTCTTC.

The chain employs TRBV29-1 and TRBJ2-3; no definite D call. The V and J ends lost 7 bases and 5 bases respectively, with 10 bases between them. The CDR3 is made up of 11 amino acids. Germline lookup yields CDR1 SQVTM and CDR2 ANQGSEA. CDR3 protein: CSAVHKDTQYF. CDR3 DNA sequence: TGCAGCGCTGTACATAAAGATACGCAGTATTTT.